Below, 11 T cell receptor beta chains from the same sample are listed, as sequenced in a study of monozygotic twins with inflammatory bowel disease. After re-calling the 5' RACE reads, TCRdb lists one entry per CDR3 protein, DNA absent. The sample has about 210,000 distinct CDR3 sequences, and its top ten clones hold 1.5% to 2%. The sequenced sample consisted of blood. Receptors originate from a human donor with ulcerative colitis or Crohn's disease, or a healthy co-twin of an affected twin (not recorded which).

This sequence joins TRBV5-1 and TRBJ1-1. Germline V gene lookup returns CDR1 SGHRS and CDR2 YFSETQ. This CDR3 comprises 13 residues. Here the CDR3 reads CASSAALNTEAFF.

The chain links TRBV10-2 to TRBJ1-2. The CDR3 covers 16 residues. Per the germline V gene, CDR1 is WSHSY and CDR2 is SAAADI. CDR3 amino acids: CASSESMRIRDWGYTF.

V gene TRBV5-1 combines with J gene TRBJ2-7; TCRdb names TRBD2, which stays unverified in the absence of DNA. The CDR3 length is 14 residues. Per the germline V gene, CDR1 is SGHRS and CDR2 is YFSETQ. The CDR3: CASSRTSGAYEQYF.

The chain carries TRBV20-1 and TRBJ2-3; the D gene TCRdb calls, TRBD1, cannot be checked with no DNA. The germline CDR1 and CDR2 sequences are DFQATT and SNEGSKA (reference sequence). The CDR3 extends over 15 amino acids. This CDR3 reads CSATTRGQGRDTQYF.

The chain carries TRBV6-1 and TRBJ2-1; the D call from TCRdb, TRBD1, cannot be confirmed without DNA. Germline V gives CDR1 MNHNS, CDR2 SASEGT. The CDR3 length is 14 residues. The CDR3 spells CASSVPDRGGEQFF.

The V gene is TRBV7-2, the J gene TRBJ1-5; TCRdb outputs TRBD1, but without DNA this stays unchecked. CDR1 SGHTA and CDR2 FQGNSA come from the germline V gene. The CDR3 contains 13 residues. Here the CDR3 reads CASSLDRVQPQHF.

The rearrangement joins TRBV11-1 to TRBJ2-7; absent DNA, TCRdb's TRBD1 call cannot be checked. The CDR3 contains 15 residues. The germline V gene has CDR1 SGHAT and CDR2 FQDESV (reference sequence). This CDR3 is CASRSPRDREHEQYF.

This sequence joins TRBV7-9 and TRBJ2-2. Germline V CDR1 and CDR2: SEHNR, FQNEAQ (reference sequence). The CDR3 consists of 13 residues. CDR3 sequence: CASSLPGTGVLFF.

The J gene is TRBJ2-7, the V gene TRBV5-5; as DNA is missing, the TRBD1 call by TCRdb cannot be tested. The CDR3 totals 16 residues. CDR1 is SGHKS and CDR2 is YYEKEE in the germline V gene (reference sequence). The CDR3 sequence: CASSLAGTGTAYEQYF.

The chain uses TRBV3-1 and TRBJ1-2; the D call of TRBD1 rests on TCRdb alone, since no DNA is present to check it. This CDR3 has 14 amino acids. CDR1 is LGHDT and CDR2 is YNNKEL in the germline V gene (reference sequence). CDR3 loop: CASSQEYQGNGYTF.

The rearrangement links TRBV7-9 to TRBJ2-1; TCRdb's assignment of TRBD1 cannot be checked, as there is no DNA. CDR1 is SEHNR, CDR2 FQNEAQ, per germline (reference sequence). The CDR3 extends over 16 amino acids. The CDR3: CASSAGVGPMGDEQFF.